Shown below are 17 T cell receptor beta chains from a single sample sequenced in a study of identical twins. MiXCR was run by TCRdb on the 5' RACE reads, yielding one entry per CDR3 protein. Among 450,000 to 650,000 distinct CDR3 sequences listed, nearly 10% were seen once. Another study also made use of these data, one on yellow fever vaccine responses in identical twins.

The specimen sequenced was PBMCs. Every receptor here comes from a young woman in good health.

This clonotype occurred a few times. CDR3 sequence (DNA): TGTGCCAGCAGCCAAGATAAGAGGACTAGCGGCTCCTACGAGCAGTACTTC. It translates to CASSQDKRTSGSYEQYF. The chain is built from TRBV4-2 and TRBJ2-7; the match to TRBD2 covers 10 bases. The CDR3 spans 17 residues. CDR1 LGHNA and CDR2 YNFKEQ come from the germline V gene. Trimming took 0 bases from V and 0 from J; bases not matched to a gene: 5.

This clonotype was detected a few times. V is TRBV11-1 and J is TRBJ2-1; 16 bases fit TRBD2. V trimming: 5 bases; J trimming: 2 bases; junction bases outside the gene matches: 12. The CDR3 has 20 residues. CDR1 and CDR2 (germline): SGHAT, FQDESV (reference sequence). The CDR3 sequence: CASSPSGTSGGGFPYNEQFF. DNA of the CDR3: TGTGCCAGCAGCCCGTCGGGGACTAGCGGGGGGGGATTTCCCTACAATGAGCAGTTCTTC.

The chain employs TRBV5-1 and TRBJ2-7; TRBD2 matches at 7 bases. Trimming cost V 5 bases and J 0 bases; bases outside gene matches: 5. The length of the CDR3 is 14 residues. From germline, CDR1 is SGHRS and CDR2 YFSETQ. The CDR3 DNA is TGCGCCAGCAGTTTCCAGCGGGACTCCTACGAGCAGTACTTC. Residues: CASSFQRDSYEQYF.

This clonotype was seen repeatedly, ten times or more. Written as DNA, the CDR3 is TGTGCCATCAGTGAGTCTCTGAGGGACGGGACCGGGGAGCTGTTTTTT. Its protein product is CAISESLRDGTGELFF. The gene calls are TRBV10-3 and TRBJ2-2; D tentatively fits TRBD1 or TRBD2 (5 bases each). The CDR3 extends over 16 amino acids. The V end lost 0 bases, the J end lost 5 bases, and 13 bases lay between the germline ends. Looked up from germline, CDR1 is ENHRY and CDR2 is SYGVKD.

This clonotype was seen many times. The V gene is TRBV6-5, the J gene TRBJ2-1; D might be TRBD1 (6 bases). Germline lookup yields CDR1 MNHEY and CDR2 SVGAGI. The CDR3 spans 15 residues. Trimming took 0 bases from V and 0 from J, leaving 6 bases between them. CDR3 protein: CASSYSDSSYNEQFF. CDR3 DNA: TGTGCCAGCAGTTACTCGGACAGCTCCTACAATGAGCAGTTCTTC.

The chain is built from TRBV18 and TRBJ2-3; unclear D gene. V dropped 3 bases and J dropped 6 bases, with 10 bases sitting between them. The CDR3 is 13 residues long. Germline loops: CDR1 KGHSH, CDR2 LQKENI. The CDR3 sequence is CASSPRQEDTQYF. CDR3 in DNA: TGTGCCAGCTCACCTAGGCAGGAGGATACGCAGTATTTT.

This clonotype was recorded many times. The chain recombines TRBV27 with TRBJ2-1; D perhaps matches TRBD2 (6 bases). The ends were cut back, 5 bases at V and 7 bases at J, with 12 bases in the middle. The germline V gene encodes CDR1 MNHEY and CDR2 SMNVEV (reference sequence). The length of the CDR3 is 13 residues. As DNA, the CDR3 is TGTGCCAGCAGTCCCCCTCGGGGGAATGAGCAGTTCTTC. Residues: CASSPPRGNEQFF.

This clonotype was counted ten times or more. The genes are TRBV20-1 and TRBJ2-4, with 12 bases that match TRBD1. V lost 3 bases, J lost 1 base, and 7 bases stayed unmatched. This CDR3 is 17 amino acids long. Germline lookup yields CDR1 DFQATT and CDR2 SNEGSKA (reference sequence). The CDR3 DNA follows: TGCAGTGCTAGGGCCGGGACAGGGGGCGCGGCCAAAAACATTCAGTACTTC. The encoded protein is CSARAGTGGAAKNIQYF.

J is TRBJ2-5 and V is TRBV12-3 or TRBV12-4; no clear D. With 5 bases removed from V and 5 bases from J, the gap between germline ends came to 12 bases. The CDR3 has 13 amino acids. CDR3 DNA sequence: TGTGCCAGCAGTCTTAATCTACGCGAGACCCAGTACTTC. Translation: CASSLNLRETQYF.

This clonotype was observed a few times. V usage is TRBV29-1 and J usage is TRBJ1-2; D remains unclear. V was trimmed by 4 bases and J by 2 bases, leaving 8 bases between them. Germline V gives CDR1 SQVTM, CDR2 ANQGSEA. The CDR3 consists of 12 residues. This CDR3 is CSVVRVNYGYTF. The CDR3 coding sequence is TGCAGCGTTGTGAGAGTAAACTATGGCTACACCTTC.

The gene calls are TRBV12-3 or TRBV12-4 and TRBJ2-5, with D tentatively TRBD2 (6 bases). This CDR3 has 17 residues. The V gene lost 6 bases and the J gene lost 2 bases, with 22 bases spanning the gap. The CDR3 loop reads CASSPMVGGMGQETQYF. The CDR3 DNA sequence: TGTGCCAGCAGCCCTATGGTTGGGGGGATGGGACAAGAGACCCAGTACTTC.

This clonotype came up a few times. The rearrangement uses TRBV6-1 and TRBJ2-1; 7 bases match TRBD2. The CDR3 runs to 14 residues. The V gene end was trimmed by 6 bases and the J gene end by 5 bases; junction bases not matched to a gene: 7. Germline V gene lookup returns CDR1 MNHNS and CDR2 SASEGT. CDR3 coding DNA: TGTGCCAGCAGGGGGAGGGGCCCCCACAATGAGCAGTTCTTC. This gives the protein CASRGRGPHNEQFF.

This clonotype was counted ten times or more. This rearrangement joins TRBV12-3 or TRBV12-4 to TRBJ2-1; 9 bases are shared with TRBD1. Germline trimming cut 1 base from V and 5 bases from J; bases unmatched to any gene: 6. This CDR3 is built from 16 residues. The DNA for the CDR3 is TGTGCCAGCAGTTTAGTTGGGACAGGGCCCCACAATGAGCAGTTCTTC. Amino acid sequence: CASSLVGTGPHNEQFF.

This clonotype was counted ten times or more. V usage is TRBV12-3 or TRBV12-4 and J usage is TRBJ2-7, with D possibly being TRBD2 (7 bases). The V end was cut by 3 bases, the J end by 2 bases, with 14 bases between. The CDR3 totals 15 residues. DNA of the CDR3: TGTGCCAGCAGTTTGGCCCGCGGGGGCGCCTACGAGCAGTACTTC. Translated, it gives CASSLARGGAYEQYF.

The CDR3 region is CASSGSNEQYF. CDR3 nucleotide sequence: TGTGCCAGCAGCGGATCCAACGAGCAGTACTTC. The V call is TRBV3-1, the J call TRBJ2-7; unclear D gene. This CDR3 spans 11 amino acids. V dropped 5 bases and J dropped 5 bases, with 7 bases sitting between them. The germline gives CDR1 LGHDT, CDR2 YNNKEL (reference sequence).

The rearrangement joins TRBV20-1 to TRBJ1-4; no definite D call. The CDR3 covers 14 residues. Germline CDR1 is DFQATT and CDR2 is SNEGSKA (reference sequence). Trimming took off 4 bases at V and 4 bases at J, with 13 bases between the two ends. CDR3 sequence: CSAKRQVFNEKLFF. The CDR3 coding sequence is TGCAGTGCTAAGCGGCAGGTTTTTAATGAAAAACTGTTTTTT.

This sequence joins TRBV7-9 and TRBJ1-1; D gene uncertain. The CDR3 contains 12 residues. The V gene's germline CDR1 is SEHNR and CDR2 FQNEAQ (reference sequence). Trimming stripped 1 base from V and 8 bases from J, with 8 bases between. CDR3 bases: TGTGCCAGCAGCTTAGGGGGAGAGGAAGCTTTCTTT. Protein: CASSLGGEEAFF. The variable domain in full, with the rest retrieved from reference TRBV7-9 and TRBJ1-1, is DTGVSQNPRHKITKRGQNVTFRCDPISEHNRLYWYRQTLGQGPEFLTYFQNEAQLEKSRLLSDRFSAERPKGSFSTLEIQRTEQGDSAMYLCASSLGGEEAFFGQGTRLTVV.